This passage covers 13 T cell receptor beta chains from one sample sequenced in a study of cytomegalovirus exposure and HLA in healthy donors. The study ran its PCR with 60 Vbeta and 13 Jbeta primers. Only in-frame clones appear in the TCRdb table, and some are missing; sequencing was by immunoSEQ multiplex PCR. The sample shows more than 150,000 clones, approximately 84% of them seen only once. Sequencing was done on a sample of PBMCs. The receptors come from a woman aged 45-65 years in good health and CMV-seropositive.

This clone showed up just a few times. The rearrangement joins TRBV9 to TRBJ2-1, with 14 nucleotides matching TRBD2. Trimming took 0 bases from V and 10 from J; bases not matched to a gene: 15. Germline values: CDR1 SGDLS, CDR2 YYNGEE. The CDR3 totals 19 residues. CDR3 nucleotides: TGTGCCAGCAGCGTAGCTACCCGGGAGACTAGCGGGGGGGCCGGGGAGCAGTTCTTC. Translated: CASSVATRETSGGAGEQFF.

The CDR3 spells CASSRQGQGNTEAFF. In DNA, the CDR3 is TGTGCCAGTAGTCGACAGGGACAAGGGAACACTGAAGCTTTCTTT. The V gene is TRBV19, the J gene TRBJ1-1; 7 nucleotides line up with TRBD1. The length of the CDR3 is 15 residues. V trimming: 5 bases; J trimming: 1 base; junction bases outside the gene matches: 7. Germline V gene lookup returns CDR1 LNHDA and CDR2 SQIVND (reference sequence).

The sample holds a few counts of this clone. J is TRBJ1-4 and V is TRBV6-6; D might be TRBD1 (6 bases). This CDR3 has 13 residues. CDR1 is MNHNY, CDR2 SVGAGI, per germline (reference sequence). V was clipped by 8 bases and J by 4 bases, with 11 bases between them. CDR3 nucleotides: TGTGCCAGCCACGACAGGCTTAATGAAAAACTGTTTTTT. Translated, it gives CASHDRLNEKLFF.

The chain links TRBV9 to TRBJ1-1, with D tentatively TRBD1 (6 bases). Germline V gives CDR1 SGDLS, CDR2 YYNGEE. This CDR3 spans 15 amino acids. V lost 2 bases and J 7 bases, leaving 18 bases between the germline ends. DNA for the CDR3: TGTGCCAGCAGCGTTACAGGGCAAGGTCTCTATGAAGCTTTCTTT. Translating it yields CASSVTGQGLYEAFF.

The rearrangement joins TRBV5-5 to TRBJ2-1; TRBD1 matches 8 bases. V trimming: 0 bases; J trimming: 6 bases; junction bases outside the gene matches: 5. The CDR3 is made up of 15 amino acids. Germline-derived CDR1 and CDR2 are SGHKS and YYEKEE (reference sequence). The CDR3: CASSLEQGVFNEQFF. The CDR3 DNA reads as TGTGCCAGCAGCTTGGAACAGGGGGTCTTCAATGAGCAGTTCTTC.

The rearrangement links TRBV30 to TRBJ2-3; TRBD2 aligns across 10 bases. CDR1 and CDR2 (germline): GTSNPN, SVGIG (reference sequence). This CDR3 region has 15 residues. V shed 3 bases, J shed 5 bases, and the junction held 8 bases outside the gene matches. CDR3 nucleotides: TGTGCCTGGAGCCGGGAGCGGGGGGGCGTAGATACGCAGTATTTT. Amino acids: CAWSRERGGVDTQYF.

This clone was counted a few times. The rearrangement links TRBV29-1 to TRBJ1-2; D might be TRBD1 (5 bases). The germline CDR1 and CDR2 sequences are SQVTM and ANQGSEA. CDR3 length: 11 amino acids. The CDR3 DNA reads TGCGGGGGGGAGACCTACTATGGCTACACCTTC. Protein: CGGETYYGYTF.

The V and J genes are TRBV2 and TRBJ2-1; no clear D gene. V was shortened by 7 bases and J by 4 bases, with 17 bases between the two germline ends. This CDR3 spans 15 amino acids. Germline-derived CDR1 and CDR2 are SNHLY and FYNNEI. The chain's CDR3 is CASKPERLPYNEQFF. The CDR3 nucleotides are TGTGCCAGCAAACCTGAGAGACTTCCATACAATGAGCAGTTCTTC. The whole variable domain, remainder taken from reference TRBV2 and TRBJ2-1, is EPEVTQTPSHQVTQMGQEVILRCVPISNHLYFYWYRQILGQKVEFLVSFYNNEISEKSEIFDDQFSVERPDGSNFTLKIRSTKLEDSAMYFCASKPERLPYNEQFFGPGTRLTVL.

This clone has only one observation. This chain uses TRBV28 with TRBJ2-7; 10 positions match TRBD2. This CDR3 comprises 18 residues. Losses at the gene ends were 2 bases for V and 2 bases for J; bases not matched to a gene: 12. The germline CDR1 and CDR2 sequences are MDHEN and SYDVKM. The CDR3: CASSLLRLAGNKAYEQYF. CDR3 in DNA: TGTGCCAGCAGTTTACTCCGACTAGCGGGTAACAAGGCCTACGAGCAGTACTTC.

The CDR3 DNA sequence: TGTGCCTGGAGTGTCGGACACGAGCAGTACTTC. Translating gives CAWSVGHEQYF. The rearrangement links TRBV30 to TRBJ2-5; unclear D gene. The J call is in doubt because the DNA end fits TRBJ2-7 better. Germline CDR1 GTSNPN, CDR2 SVGIG (reference sequence). This CDR3 region has 11 residues.

This chain uses TRBV7-2 with TRBJ1-2, with TRBD1 identical over 7 bases. Germline trimming cut 1 base from V and 4 bases from J; bases unmatched to any gene: 9. The CDR3 covers 16 residues. From germline, CDR1 is SGHTA and CDR2 FQGNSA. CDR3 region: CASSLEQGLRSYGYTF. The CDR3 bases are TGTGCCAGCAGCTTAGAACAGGGGCTTAGGTCCTATGGCTACACCTTC.

The genes are TRBV10-3 and TRBJ2-3; tentative D call: TRBD2 (5 bases). Germline assignment: CDR1 ENHRY and CDR2 SYGVKD. The CDR3 runs to 14 residues. V shed 7 bases and J shed 3 bases, with 14 bases lying between them. CDR3 in DNA: TGTGCCATCAAGAGGGAGATAGAGACAGATACGCAGTATTTT. It translates to CAIKREIETDTQYF.

The CDR3 loop is CASSTRTGDVDTQYF. The CDR3, as DNA: TGTGCCAGCAGCACCCGGACAGGGGATGTCGATACGCAGTATTTT. This sequence joins TRBV9 and TRBJ2-3; 9 nucleotides line up with TRBD1. The CDR3 runs to 15 residues. CDR1 and CDR2 from the germline V gene are SGDLS and YYNGEE. V trimming: 4 bases; J trimming: 6 bases; junction bases outside the gene matches: 9.